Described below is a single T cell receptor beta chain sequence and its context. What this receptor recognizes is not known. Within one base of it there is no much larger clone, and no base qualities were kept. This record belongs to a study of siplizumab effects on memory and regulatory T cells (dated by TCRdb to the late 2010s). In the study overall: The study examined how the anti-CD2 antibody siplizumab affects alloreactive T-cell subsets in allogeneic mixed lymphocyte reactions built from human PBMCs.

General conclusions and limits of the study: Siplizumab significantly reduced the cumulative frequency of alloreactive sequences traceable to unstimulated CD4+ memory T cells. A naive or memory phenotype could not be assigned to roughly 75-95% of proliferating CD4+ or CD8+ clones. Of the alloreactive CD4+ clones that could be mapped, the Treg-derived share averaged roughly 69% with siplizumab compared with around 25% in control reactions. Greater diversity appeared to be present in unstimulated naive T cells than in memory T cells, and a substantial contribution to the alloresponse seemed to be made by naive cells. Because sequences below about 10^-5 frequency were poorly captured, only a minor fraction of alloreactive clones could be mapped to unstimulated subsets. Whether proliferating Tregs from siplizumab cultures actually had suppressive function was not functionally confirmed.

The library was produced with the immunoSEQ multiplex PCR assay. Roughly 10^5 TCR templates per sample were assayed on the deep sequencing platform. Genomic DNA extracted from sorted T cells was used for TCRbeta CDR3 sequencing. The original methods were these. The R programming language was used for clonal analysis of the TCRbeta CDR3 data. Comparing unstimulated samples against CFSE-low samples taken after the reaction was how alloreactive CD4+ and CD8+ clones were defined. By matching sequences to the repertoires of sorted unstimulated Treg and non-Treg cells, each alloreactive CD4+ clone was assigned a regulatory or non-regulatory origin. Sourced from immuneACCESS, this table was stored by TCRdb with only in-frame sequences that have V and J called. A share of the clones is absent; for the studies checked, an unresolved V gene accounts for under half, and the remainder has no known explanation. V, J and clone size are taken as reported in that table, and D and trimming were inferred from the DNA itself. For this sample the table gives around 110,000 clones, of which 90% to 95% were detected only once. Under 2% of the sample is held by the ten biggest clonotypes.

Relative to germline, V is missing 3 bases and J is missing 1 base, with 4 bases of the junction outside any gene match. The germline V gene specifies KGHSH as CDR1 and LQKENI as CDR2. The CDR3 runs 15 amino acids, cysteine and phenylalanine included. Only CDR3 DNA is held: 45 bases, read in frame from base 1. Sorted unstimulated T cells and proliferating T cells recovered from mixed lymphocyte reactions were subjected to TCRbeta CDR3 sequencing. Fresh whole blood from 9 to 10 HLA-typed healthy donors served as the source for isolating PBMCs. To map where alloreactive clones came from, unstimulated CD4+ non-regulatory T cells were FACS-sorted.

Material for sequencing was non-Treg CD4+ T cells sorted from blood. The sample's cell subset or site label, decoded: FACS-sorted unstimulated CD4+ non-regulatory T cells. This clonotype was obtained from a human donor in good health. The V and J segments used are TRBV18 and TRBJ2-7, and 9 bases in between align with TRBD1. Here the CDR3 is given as CASSPGQGPSYEQYF. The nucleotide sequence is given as TGTGCCAGCTCACCCGGACAGGGGCCATCCTACGAGCAGTACTTC.